This T cell receptor (beta chain) was captured in a study of Ad26.COV2.S vaccination and SARS-CoV-2 variants. The wider study: By the intramuscular route, Ad26.COV2.S was given once, or twice 56 days apart.

Only in-frame clones appear in the TCRdb table, and some are missing; sequencing was by immunoSEQ multiplex PCR. The sample has 300,000 to 350,000 clones; roughly 84% are singletons. Looked up from germline, CDR1 is SGHNT and CDR2 is YENEEA. The CDR3 is 21 residues long. Comment on this clone: Its antigen is not identified. One end of the junction fails to match germline, which may point to a read error.

General study results and limits: After vaccination, substantial breadth of spike-specific CD8+ and CD4+ responses was reported. Vaccine and placebo recipients had similar non-spike TCR breadth. Analyses that measured TCR breadth and depth may have underestimated total T cell responses.

The treatment was: 19 received Ad26.COV2.S at low or high dose, single or two shots; roughly five received placebo; per-sample allocation not given. Sampling took place 63 days after the first vaccine or placebo injection. Here the sequenced sample was peripheral blood, taken in a trial of Ad26.COV2.S vaccine versus placebo. The sequence derives from a person between 18 and 60 years old who received the Ad26.COV2.S COVID-19 vaccine or a placebo. The chain joins TRBV11-3 to TRBJ2-1; the D call may be TRBD1 or TRBD2 (6 bases each). Here the CDR3 reads CASRLDHPGRGGGSSVGRLFF. CDR3 DNA: TGTGCCAGCAGATTAGATCACCCGGGACGAGGAGGGGGGTCTAGTGTGGGCAGACTGTTCTTC.